These 9 T cell receptor beta chains were all obtained from the same sample, sequenced in a study of blood T cell repertoires in COVID-19 (dated by TCRdb to between 2020 and 2021). Receptor libraries were prepared by the immunoSEQ multiplex PCR assay. Drawn from immuneACCESS, this table holds only the in-frame rearrangements with V and J called that TCRdb kept. Clones are partly lost; checked studies trace under half to an unresolved V gene and leave the rest unexplained. The sample table shows 430,000 or so clones, and more than 70% are seen once. The top ten clonotypes cover about 1.4% of the sample. Sequenced: PBMCs or T cells enriched from blood (not recorded which). These TCRs come from a woman under 30 who had been exposed to COVID-19.

V usage is TRBV5-1 and J usage is TRBJ2-7; D possibly corresponds to TRBD1 (6 bases). Germline V lookup: CDR1 SGHRS, CDR2 YFSETQ. The V end lost 1 base, the J end lost 0 bases, and 8 bases lay between the germline ends. This CDR3 contains 14 residues. CDR3 residues: CASSLNRDSYEQYF. The CDR3 coding sequence is TGCGCCAGCAGCTTGAACAGGGACTCCTACGAGCAGTACTTC.

CDR3 DNA: TGTGCCAGCAGTCGGACAGGGGGGGACACTGAAGCTTTCTTT. Its translation: CASSRTGGDTEAFF. This chain joins TRBV7-6 and TRBJ1-1, with TRBD1 matching 10 bases. Germline CDR1 and CDR2: SGHVS and FNYEAQ. The CDR3 totals 14 residues. Trimming took 6 bases from V and 3 from J; bases not matched to a gene: 4.

V gene TRBV11-2 combines with J gene TRBJ2-7, with no clear D. Per germline, CDR1 SGHAT and CDR2 FQNNGV. The CDR3 consists of 13 residues. Trimming pared 1 base from V and 5 bases from J, leaving 9 bases between. CDR3 bases: TGTGCCAGCAGCTTAGGGGCGACCGACGAGCAGTACTTC. Its protein is CASSLGATDEQYF.

The chain joins TRBV7-2 to TRBJ2-7, with 7 bases identical to TRBD1. Germline V CDR1 and CDR2: SGHTA, FQGNSA. V lost 4 bases and J lost 4; bases outside the gene matches: 4. This CDR3 contains 13 residues. The CDR3 protein is CASSSYRGYEQYF. CDR3 nucleotide sequence: TGTGCCAGCAGCTCCTACAGGGGTTACGAGCAGTACTTC.

The chain has TRBV28 and TRBJ2-2, with a tentative D call TRBD1 (6 bases). Trimming removed 5 bases from V and 4 bases from J, with 14 bases in between. Germline V gene lookup returns CDR1 MDHEN and CDR2 SYDVKM. The CDR3 is made up of 15 amino acids. The CDR3 is CASSPGQLTTGELFF. The CDR3 region has the DNA TGTGCCAGCAGTCCGGGACAACTAACCACCGGGGAGCTGTTTTTT.

The V gene is TRBV27, the J gene TRBJ2-1; 12 nucleotides align to TRBD2. The CDR3 runs 14 residues. V shed 10 bases, J shed 7 bases, and the junction held 8 bases outside the gene matches. Germline loops: CDR1 MNHEY, CDR2 SMNVEV (reference sequence). The chain's CDR3 is CATSLAGGYNEQFF. CDR3 DNA sequence: TGTGCCACGTCCCTAGCGGGGGGGTATAATGAGCAGTTCTTC.

This rearrangement joins TRBV9 to TRBJ2-3, with 10 bases matching TRBD2. V was clipped by 3 bases and J by 4 bases; unmatched bases: 14. Germline values: CDR1 SGDLS, CDR2 YYNGEE. This CDR3 contains 18 residues. The CDR3 nucleotides are TGTGCCAGCAGCGCGTGGACTAGCGGTAACCTCGGGGCAGATACGCAGTATTTT. As protein: CASSAWTSGNLGADTQYF.

This chain joins TRBV19 and TRBJ2-7; 9 bases line up with TRBD2. V lost 6 bases and J lost 5; bases outside the gene matches: 11. Germline V gene sequence: CDR1 LNHDA, CDR2 SQIVND (reference sequence). The CDR3 is made up of 15 amino acids. The CDR3 reads CASSRGTSPTDEQYF. CDR3 bases: TGTGCCAGTAGCAGAGGGACTAGCCCCACGGACGAGCAGTACTTC.

Concerning this clone: A read error may be the cause here, since a much bigger clone is one base away. The sample contains more than one DNA sequence encoding this CDR3. V and J are TRBV6-4 and TRBJ2-2; no clear D gene. Trimming stripped 4 bases from V and 1 base from J, with 4 bases between. Germline V gene sequence: CDR1 MRHNA, CDR2 SNTAGT. This CDR3 is 13 amino acids long. CDR3 region: CASSAGNTGELFF. The CDR3 nucleotides are TGTGCCAGCAGTGCAGGGAACACCGGGGAGCTGTTTTTT.